A selection of T cell receptor beta chains follows, all from one sample in a study of T cell responses to AZD1222 COVID-19 vaccine. TCRdb keeps only in-frame clones here, not all; method: immunoSEQ multiplex PCR. The table has about 150,000 clones, approximately 94% seen once. Sequenced here: peripheral blood, sampled on day 0 of AZD1222 vaccination. The receptors were gathered from an adult in good health. Each CDR3 is given with its conserved first and last residue. The D gene is left open where the match is weak. Expanded clones get a size class; other rows say once, few or many, or leave the size out.

d_call j_call clone_size v_call cdr3_nt cdr3_aa
NA TRBJ2-3 NA TRBV9 TGTGCCAGCAGCGTACGGGGGGCAGGCCCAGATACGCAGTATTTT CASSVRGAGPDTQYF
NA TRBJ2-1 NA TRBV4-1 TGCGCCAGCAGCCACCTCCCATGGGGGGCGGACAGATACAATGAGCAGTTCTTC CASSHLPWGADRYNEQFF
TRBD1 TRBJ1-6 NA TRBV2 TGTGCCAGCACCAAACAGGGGGCTGATTCACCCCTCCACTTT CASTKQGADSPLHF
NA TRBJ1-1 NA TRBV5-1 TGCGCCAGCAGTTGGAGGGGAAACACTGAAGCTTTCTTT CASSWRGNTEAFF
NA TRBJ2-7 once TRBV18 TGTGCCAGCTCACCGACCCAGGGTACCTCCTACGAGCAGTACTTC CASSPTQGTSYEQYF
NA TRBJ2-7 NA TRBV12-3/TRBV12-4 TGTGCCAGCAGTCCGGGAGTCTACGAGCAGTACTTC CASSPGVYEQYF
NA TRBJ1-5 NA TRBV7-9 TGTGCCAGCAGGGGGGAGGGCCACCAGCCCCAGCATTTT CASRGEGHQPQHF
NA TRBJ1-1 NA TRBV7-3 TGTGCCAGCAGCTTCACACGTTCCGACACTGAAGCTTTCTTT CASSFTRSDTEAFF
TRBD2 TRBJ2-5 NA TRBV6-2/TRBV6-3 TGTGCCAGCAGTTACCCCACTAGCGTCGGGGAGACCCAGTACTTC CASSYPTSVGETQYF
NA TRBJ2-3 NA TRBV7-9 TGTGCCAGCAGCTTAGCCGCATCAACAGATACGCAGTATTTT CASSLAASTDTQYF
NA TRBJ2-2 NA TRBV6-4 TGTGCCAGCAGTGAGGATGTCACCGGGGAGCTGTTTTTT CASSEDVTGELFF
NA TRBJ1-2 NA TRBV7-9 TGTGCCAGCAGCGACAGACTGAGTCCTAACTATGGCTACACCTTC CASSDRLSPNYGYTF
NA TRBJ1-1 NA TRBV7-2 TGTGCCAGCAGCCCCCAGGTCGGAACAGAAGCTTTCTTT CASSPQVGTEAFF
TRBD2 TRBJ2-7 NA TRBV7-9 TGTGCCAGCAGCTTAAATAGCGGGGGGACTAGCTCCTACGAGCAGTACTTC CASSLNSGGTSSYEQYF
TRBD2 TRBJ2-7 NA TRBV5-1 TGCGCCAGCAGCTTGGAAGCGGGGGAACACTACGAGCAGTACTTC CASSLEAGEHYEQYF
NA TRBJ2-7 NA TRBV3-1/TRBV3-2 TGTGCCAGCAGCCAGAATATATACGAGCAGTACTTC CASSQNIYEQYF
NA TRBJ2-2 NA TRBV5-4 TGTGCCAGCAGCTTGGATCTAGCAGCTACCGGGGAGCTGTTTTTT CASSLDLAATGELFF
NA TRBJ1-5 NA TRBV19 TGTGCCAGTAGCGCGCAGGGGCCCCAGCATTTT CASSAQGPQHF
NA TRBJ1-1 NA TRBV4-1 TGCGCCAGCAGCCAAGTCAGGGGTGACCCTGAAGCTTTCTTT CASSQVRGDPEAFF
NA TRBJ2-7 NA TRBV20-1 TGCAGTGCTAGTTTGGCGGCGAAGCCCTACGAGCAGTACTTC CSASLAAKPYEQYF
NA TRBJ1-1 NA TRBV4-2 TGTGCCAGCAGCCAAGAAGTAGGTCTCACGGGGAACACTGAAGCTTTCTTT CASSQEVGLTGNTEAFF
TRBD1 TRBJ2-7 once TRBV7-2 TGTGCCAGCAGCGGATCAACCGGGACAGGGGTGAGGTACGAGCAGTACTTC CASSGSTGTGVRYEQYF
NA TRBJ2-3 NA TRBV5-1 TGCGCCAGCAGTACGGGCCCTTTCACAGATACGCAGTATTTT CASSTGPFTDTQYF
NA TRBJ1-1 NA TRBV5-4 TGTGCCAGCAGCTTGGGGGGGCATTCGGGTACTGAAGCTTTCTTT CASSLGGHSGTEAFF
NA TRBJ1-2 NA TRBV12-3/TRBV12-4 TGTGCCAGCAGTTTACGAGGGAACTATGGCTACACCTTC CASSLRGNYGYTF
NA TRBJ1-4 NA TRBV9 TGTGCCAGCAGCGTTGGACGGCAGGGGGAAAAACTGTTTTTT CASSVGRQGEKLFF
NA TRBJ2-2 NA TRBV6-5 TGTGCCAGCAGTTACTTGTCCGGGGAGCTGTTTTTT CASSYLSGELFF
NA TRBJ1-2 once TRBV29-1 TGCAGCGTCACGTGGGCCTACCGGGATGGCTACACCTTC CSVTWAYRDGYTF